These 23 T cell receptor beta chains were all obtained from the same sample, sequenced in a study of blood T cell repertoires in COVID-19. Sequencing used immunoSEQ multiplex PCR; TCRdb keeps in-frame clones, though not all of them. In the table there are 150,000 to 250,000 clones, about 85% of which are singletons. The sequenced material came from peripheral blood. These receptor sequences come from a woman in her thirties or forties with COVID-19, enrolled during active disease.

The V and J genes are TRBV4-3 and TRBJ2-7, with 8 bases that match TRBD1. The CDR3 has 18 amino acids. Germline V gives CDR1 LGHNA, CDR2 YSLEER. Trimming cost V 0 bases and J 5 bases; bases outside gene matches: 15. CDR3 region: CASSQDKFRTGRRDEQYF. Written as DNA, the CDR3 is TGCGCCAGCAGCCAAGATAAGTTTAGGACAGGGAGGAGAGACGAGCAGTACTTC.

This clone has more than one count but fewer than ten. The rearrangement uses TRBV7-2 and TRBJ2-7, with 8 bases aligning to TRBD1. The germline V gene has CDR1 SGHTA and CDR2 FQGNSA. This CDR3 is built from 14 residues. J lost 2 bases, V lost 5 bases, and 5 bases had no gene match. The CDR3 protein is CASSVDRATYEQYF. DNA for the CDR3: TGTGCCAGCAGCGTGGACAGGGCCACCTACGAGCAGTACTTC.

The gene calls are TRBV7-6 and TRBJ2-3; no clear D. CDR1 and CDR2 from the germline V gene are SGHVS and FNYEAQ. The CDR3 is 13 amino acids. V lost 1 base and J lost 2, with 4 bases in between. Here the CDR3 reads CASSLGHTDTQYF. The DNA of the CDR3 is TGTGCCAGCAGCTTAGGACACACAGATACGCAGTATTTT.

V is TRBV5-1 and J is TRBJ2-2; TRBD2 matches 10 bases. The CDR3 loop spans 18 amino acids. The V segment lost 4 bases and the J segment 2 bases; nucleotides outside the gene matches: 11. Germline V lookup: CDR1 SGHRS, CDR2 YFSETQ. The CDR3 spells CASSPRGTSVLNTGELFF. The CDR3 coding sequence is TGCGCCAGCAGCCCCCGAGGGACTAGCGTCCTTAACACCGGGGAGCTGTTTTTT.

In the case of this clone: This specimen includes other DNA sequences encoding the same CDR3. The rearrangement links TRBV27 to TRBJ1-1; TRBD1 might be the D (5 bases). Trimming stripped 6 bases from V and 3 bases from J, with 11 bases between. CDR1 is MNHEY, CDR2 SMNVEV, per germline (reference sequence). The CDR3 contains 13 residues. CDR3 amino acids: CASSRTRHTEAFF. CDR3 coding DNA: TGTGCCAGCAGCCGGACACGACACACTGAAGCTTTCTTT.

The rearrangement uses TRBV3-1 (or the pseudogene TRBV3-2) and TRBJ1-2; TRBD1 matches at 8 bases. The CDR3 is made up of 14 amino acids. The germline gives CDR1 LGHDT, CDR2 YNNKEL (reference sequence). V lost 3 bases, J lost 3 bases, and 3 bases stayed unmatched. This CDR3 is CASSHRTGYYGYTF. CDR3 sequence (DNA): TGTGCCAGCAGCCACCGGACAGGGTACTATGGCTACACCTTC.

This CDR3 is CASSLNPGTEAFF. CDR3 bases: TGTGCCAGCAGCTTGAATCCGGGCACTGAAGCTTTCTTT. The rearrangement uses TRBV5-4 and TRBJ1-1; D is unclear. V dropped 1 base and J dropped 4 bases, with 8 bases sitting between them. Germline V gene lookup returns CDR1 SGHNT and CDR2 YYREEE (reference sequence). The CDR3 spans 13 residues.

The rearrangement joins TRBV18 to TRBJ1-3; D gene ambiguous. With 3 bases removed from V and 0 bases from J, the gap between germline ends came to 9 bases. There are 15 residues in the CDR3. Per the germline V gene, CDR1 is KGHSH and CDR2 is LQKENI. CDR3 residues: CASSPALLSGNTIYF. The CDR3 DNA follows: TGTGCCAGCTCACCGGCCTTGCTCTCTGGAAACACCATATATTTT.

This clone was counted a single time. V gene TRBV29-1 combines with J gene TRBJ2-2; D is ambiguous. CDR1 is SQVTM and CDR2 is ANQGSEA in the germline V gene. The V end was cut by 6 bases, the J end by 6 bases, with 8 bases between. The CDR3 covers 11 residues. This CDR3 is CSVHYAGELFF. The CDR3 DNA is TGCAGCGTCCACTACGCCGGGGAGCTGTTTTTT.

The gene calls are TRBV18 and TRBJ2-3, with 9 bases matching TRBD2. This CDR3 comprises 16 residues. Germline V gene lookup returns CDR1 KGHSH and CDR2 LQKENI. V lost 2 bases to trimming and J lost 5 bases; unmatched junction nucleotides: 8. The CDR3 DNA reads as TGTGCCAGCTCACCATTTGATGCGGGGGGGCAAGATACGCAGTATTTT. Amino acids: CASSPFDAGGQDTQYF.

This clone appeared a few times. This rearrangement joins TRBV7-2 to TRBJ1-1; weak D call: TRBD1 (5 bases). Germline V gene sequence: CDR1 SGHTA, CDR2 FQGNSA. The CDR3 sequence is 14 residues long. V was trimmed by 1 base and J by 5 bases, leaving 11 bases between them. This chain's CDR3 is CASSLGAGWTEAFF. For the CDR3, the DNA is TGTGCCAGCAGCTTAGGAGCAGGGTGGACTGAAGCTTTCTTT.

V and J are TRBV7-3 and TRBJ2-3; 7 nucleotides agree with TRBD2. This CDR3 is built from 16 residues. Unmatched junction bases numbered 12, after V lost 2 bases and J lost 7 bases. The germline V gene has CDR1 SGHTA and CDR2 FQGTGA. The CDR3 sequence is CASSLSGSGDVYTQYF. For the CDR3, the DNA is TGTGCCAGCAGCTTATCGGGGAGCGGGGATGTGTATACGCAGTATTTT.

CDR3: CASSQVGGLSYGYTF. The CDR3 DNA sequence: TGTGCCAGCAGCCAAGTAGGGGGCTTAAGTTACGGCTACACCTTC. The chain has TRBV14 and TRBJ1-2; 7 bases agree with TRBD1. V lost 1 base, J lost 8 bases, and 10 bases stayed unmatched. This CDR3 contains 15 residues. Germline V gene lookup returns CDR1 SGHDN and CDR2 FVKESK.

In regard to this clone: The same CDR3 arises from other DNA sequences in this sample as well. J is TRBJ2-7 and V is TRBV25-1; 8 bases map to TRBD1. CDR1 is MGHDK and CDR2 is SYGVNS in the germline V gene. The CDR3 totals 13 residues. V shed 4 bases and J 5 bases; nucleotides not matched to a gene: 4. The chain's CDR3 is CASSGQGRNEQYF. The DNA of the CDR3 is TGTGCCAGCAGTGGACAGGGGAGAAACGAGCAGTACTTC.

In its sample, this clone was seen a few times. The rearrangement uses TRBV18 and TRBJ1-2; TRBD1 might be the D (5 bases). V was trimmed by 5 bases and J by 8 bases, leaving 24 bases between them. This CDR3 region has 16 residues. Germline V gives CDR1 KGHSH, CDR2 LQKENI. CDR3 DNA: TGTGCCAGCTCAGGATTTAGCCGGGACTCCCCTAGCGGCTACACCTTC. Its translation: CASSGFSRDSPSGYTF. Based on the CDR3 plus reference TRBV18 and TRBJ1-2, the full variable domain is NAGVMQNPRHLVRRRGQEARLRCSPMKGHSHVYWYRQLPEEGLKFMVYLQKENIIDESGMPKERFSAEFPKEGPSILRIQQVVRGDSAAYFCASSGFSRDSPSGYTFGSGTRLTVV.

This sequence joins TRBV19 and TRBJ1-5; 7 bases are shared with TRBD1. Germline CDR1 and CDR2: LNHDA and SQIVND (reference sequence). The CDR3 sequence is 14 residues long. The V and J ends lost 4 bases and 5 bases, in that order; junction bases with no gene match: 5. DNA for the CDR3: TGTGCCAGTAGTACCCAGGGGGGTCATCAGCCCCAGCATTTT. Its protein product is CASSTQGGHQPQHF.

The CDR3 coding sequence is TGTGCCAGCAGACTGGGGAACAGGGGCTACACCTTC. This gives the protein CASRLGNRGYTF. V and J are TRBV5-6 and TRBJ1-2; D possibly corresponds to TRBD1 (5 bases). This CDR3 has 12 residues. V was trimmed by 5 bases and J by 8 bases, leaving 13 bases between them. Germline-derived CDR1 and CDR2 are SGHDT and YYEEEE.

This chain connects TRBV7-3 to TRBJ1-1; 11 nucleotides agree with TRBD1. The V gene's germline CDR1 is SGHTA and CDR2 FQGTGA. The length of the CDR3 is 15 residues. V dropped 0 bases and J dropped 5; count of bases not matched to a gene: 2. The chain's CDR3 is CASSLTGTGGTEAFF. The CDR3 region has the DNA TGTGCCAGCAGCTTAACGGGGACAGGGGGAACTGAAGCTTTCTTT.

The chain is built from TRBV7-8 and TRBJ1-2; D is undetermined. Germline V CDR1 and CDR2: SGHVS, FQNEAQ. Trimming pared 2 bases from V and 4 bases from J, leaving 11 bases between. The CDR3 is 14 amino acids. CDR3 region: CASSLLRVAYGYTF. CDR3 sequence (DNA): TGTGCCAGCAGCTTATTGAGGGTAGCCTATGGCTACACCTTC.

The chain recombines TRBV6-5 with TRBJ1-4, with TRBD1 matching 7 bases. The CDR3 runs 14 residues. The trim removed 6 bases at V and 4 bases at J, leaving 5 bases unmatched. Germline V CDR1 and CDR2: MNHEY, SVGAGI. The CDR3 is CASRSGTDNEKLFF. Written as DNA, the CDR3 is TGTGCCAGCAGATCCGGGACAGATAATGAAAAACTGTTTTTT.

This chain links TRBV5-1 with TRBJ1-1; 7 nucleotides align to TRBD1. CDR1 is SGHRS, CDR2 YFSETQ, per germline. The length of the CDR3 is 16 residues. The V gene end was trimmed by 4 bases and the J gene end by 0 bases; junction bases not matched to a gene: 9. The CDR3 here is CASSAGRGYVNTEAFF. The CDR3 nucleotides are TGCGCCAGCAGCGCGGGCAGGGGGTATGTGAACACTGAAGCTTTCTTT. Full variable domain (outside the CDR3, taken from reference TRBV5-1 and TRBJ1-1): KAGVTQTPRYLIKTRGQQVTLSCSPISGHRSVSWYQQTPGQGLQFLFEYFSETQRNKGNFPGRFSGRQFSNSRSEMNVSTLELGDSALYLCASSAGRGYVNTEAFFGQGTRLTVV.

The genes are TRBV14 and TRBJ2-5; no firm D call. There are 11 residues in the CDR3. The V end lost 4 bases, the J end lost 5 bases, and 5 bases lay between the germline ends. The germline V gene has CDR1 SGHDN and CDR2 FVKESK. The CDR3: CASSPGETQYF. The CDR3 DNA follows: TGTGCCAGCAGCCCCGGGGAGACCCAGTACTTC. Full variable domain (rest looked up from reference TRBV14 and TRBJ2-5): EAGVTQFPSHSVIEKGQTVTLRCDPISGHDNLYWYRRVMGKEIKFLLHFVKESKQDESGMPNNRFLAERTGGTYSTLKVQPAELEDSGVYFCASSPGETQYFGPGTRLLVL.

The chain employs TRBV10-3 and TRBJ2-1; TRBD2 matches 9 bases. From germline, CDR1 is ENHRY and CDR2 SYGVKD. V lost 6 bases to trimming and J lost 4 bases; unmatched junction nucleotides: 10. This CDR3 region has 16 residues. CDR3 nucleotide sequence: TGTGCCATCAGAAACAATAGCGGGAGTGGGTACAATGAGCAGTTCTTC. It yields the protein CAIRNNSGSGYNEQFF.